This T cell receptor (beta chain) was identified in a study of cytomegalovirus exposure and HLA in healthy donors. General observations from the study: What a later analysis showed was that several of the most significant clusters appeared linked to common viral pathogens. In an earlier analysis, about 87% or about 30%: the productive usage of most TCR beta V segments. In the analysis, some V segments, TRBV6-2 and TRBV6-3 included, were excluded as indistinguishable.

Germline CDR1 SGHRS, CDR2 YFSETQ. Trimming shortened V by 0 bases and J by 3 bases, and 13 bases separated the two germline ends. The CDR3 has 16 amino acids. A single count supports this clone. No antigen is known for it. With 60 Vbeta and 13 Jbeta primers, the PCR was carried out. The method was immunoSEQ multiplex PCR; TCRdb's version includes in-frame clones alone and lacks a portion of them. The sample comprises about 130,000 clones, around 80% of which are singletons, and about 1.8% rests with the top ten. The specimen was PBMCs. The TCR originated in a female donor in good health and CMV-seropositive. The rearrangement uses TRBV5-1 and TRBJ2-1, with a weak D call TRBD2 (6 bases). CDR3 in amino acids: CASSLVRGAGYNEQFF. In nucleotides, the CDR3 is TGCGCCAGCAGCTTGGTACGGGGAGCGGGCTACAATGAGCAGTTCTTC.